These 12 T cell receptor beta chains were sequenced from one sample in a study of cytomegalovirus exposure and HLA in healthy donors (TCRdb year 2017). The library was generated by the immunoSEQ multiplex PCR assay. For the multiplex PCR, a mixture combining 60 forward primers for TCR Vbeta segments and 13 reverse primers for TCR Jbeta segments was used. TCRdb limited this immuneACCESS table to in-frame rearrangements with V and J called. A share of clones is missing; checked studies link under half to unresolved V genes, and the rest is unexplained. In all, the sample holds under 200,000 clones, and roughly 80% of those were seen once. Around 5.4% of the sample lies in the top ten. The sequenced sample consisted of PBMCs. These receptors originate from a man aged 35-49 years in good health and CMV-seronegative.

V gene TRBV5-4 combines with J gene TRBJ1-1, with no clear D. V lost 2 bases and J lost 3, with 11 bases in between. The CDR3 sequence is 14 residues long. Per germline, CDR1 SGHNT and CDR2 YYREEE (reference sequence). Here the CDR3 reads CASSLSPGDTEAFF. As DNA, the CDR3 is TGTGCCAGCAGCTTATCGCCCGGGGACACTGAAGCTTTCTTT.

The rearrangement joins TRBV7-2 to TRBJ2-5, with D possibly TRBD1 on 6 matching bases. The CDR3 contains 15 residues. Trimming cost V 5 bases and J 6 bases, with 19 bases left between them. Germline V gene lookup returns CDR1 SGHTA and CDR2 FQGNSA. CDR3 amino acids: CASSPGQQGVKTQYF. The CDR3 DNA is TGTGCCAGCAGCCCGGGACAACAGGGAGTAAAGACCCAGTACTTC.

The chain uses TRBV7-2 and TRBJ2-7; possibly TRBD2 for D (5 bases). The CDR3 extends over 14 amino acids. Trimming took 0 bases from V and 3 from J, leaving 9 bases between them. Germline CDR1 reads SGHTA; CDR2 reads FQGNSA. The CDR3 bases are TGTGCCAGCAGCTTAGCACGGAGCGGCTACGAGCAGTACTTC. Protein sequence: CASSLARSGYEQYF.

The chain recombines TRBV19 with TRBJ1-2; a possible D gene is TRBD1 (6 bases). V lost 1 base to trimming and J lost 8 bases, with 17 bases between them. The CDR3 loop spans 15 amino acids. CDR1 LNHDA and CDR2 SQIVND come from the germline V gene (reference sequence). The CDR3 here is CASSIGRGLLEGYTF. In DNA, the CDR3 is TGTGCCAGTAGTATAGGGCGGGGGCTCTTGGAAGGCTACACCTTC.

CDR3 nucleotide sequence: TGTGCCAGCACCAACCAGCCGGAGCCTTACACCTTC. Its protein product is CASTNQPEPYTF. V is TRBV6-1 and J is TRBJ1-2; D ambiguous. Per germline, CDR1 MNHNS and CDR2 SASEGT. Deletions cut 7 bases from V and 11 bases from J, with 17 bases between. This CDR3 region has 12 residues.

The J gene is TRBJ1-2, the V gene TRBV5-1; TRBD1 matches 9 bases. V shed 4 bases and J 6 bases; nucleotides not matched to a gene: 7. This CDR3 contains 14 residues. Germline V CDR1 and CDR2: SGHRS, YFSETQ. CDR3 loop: CASSPGGTGNGYTF. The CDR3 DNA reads TGCGCCAGCAGCCCCGGGGGGACAGGGAATGGCTACACCTTC.

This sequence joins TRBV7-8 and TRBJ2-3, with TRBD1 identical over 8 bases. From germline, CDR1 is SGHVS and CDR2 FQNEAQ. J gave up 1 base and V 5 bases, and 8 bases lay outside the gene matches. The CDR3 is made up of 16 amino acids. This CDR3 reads CASSPRTGSRTDTQYF. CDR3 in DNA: TGTGCCAGCAGCCCCAGGACAGGGTCGCGCACAGATACGCAGTATTTT.

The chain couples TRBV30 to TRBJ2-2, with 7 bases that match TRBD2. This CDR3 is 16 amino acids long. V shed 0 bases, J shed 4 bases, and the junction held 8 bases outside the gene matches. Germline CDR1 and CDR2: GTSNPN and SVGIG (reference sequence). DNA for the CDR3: TGTGCCTGGAGTGTACGAACGGGAGGCCGCACCGGGGAGCTGTTTTTT. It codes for CAWSVRTGGRTGELFF.

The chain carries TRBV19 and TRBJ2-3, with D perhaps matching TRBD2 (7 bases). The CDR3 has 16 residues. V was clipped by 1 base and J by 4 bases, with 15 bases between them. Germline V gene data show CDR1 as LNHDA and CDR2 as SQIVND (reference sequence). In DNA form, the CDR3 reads TGTGCCAGTAGTATAGTGGGGGGGGCTGGGTCAGATACGCAGTATTTT. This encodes CASSIVGGAGSDTQYF.

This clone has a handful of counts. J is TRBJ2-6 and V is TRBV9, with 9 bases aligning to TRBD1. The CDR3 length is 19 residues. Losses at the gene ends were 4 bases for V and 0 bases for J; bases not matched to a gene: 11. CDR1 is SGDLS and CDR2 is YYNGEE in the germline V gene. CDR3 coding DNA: TGTGCCAGCAGCCGACTCACAGGGGGCGCGGACTCTGGGGCCAACGTCCTGACTTTC. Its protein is CASSRLTGGADSGANVLTF.

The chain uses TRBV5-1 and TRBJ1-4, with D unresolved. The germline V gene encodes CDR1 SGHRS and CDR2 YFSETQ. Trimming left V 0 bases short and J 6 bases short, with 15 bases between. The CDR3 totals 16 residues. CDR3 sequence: CASSLVVGVGDEKLFF. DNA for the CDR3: TGCGCCAGCAGCTTGGTCGTGGGAGTCGGCGATGAAAAACTGTTTTTT. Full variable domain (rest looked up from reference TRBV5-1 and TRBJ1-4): KAGVTQTPRYLIKTRGQQVTLSCSPISGHRSVSWYQQTPGQGLQFLFEYFSETQRNKGNFPGRFSGRQFSNSRSEMNVSTLELGDSALYLCASSLVVGVGDEKLFFGSGTQLSVL.

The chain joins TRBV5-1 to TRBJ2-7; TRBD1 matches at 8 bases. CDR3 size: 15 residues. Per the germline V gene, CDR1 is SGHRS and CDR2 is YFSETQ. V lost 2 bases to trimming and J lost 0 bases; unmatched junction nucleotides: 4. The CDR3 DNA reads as TGCGCCAGCAGCTTCCGGACAGGGAGCTCCTACGAGCAGTACTTC. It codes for CASSFRTGSSYEQYF.